This entry is about one T cell receptor beta chain. The antigen remains unidentified. This record belongs to a study of OX40 agonist ivuxolimab in advanced cancers. The overall study: Patients in the trial were receiving intravenous ivuxolimab every 2 weeks, at doses of 0.01 to 10 mg/kg. Participants averaged roughly 60 years of age (range roughly 23 to 90) and were approximately 81% male.

Study-wide findings and caveats: With doses of 0.1-3.0 mg/kg, partial responders showed among the lowest clonal expansion.

TCRdb's copy holds only in-frame clones and misses some; the assay was immunoSEQ multiplex PCR. This sample has roughly 92,000 clones, with more than 80% found just once. The source is an adult with an advanced solid tumor such as melanoma, head and neck, liver or kidney cancer. The sample here was CD4+ or CD8+ T cells sorted from blood, taken in a trial of the OX40 agonist ivuxolimab.

CDR3 loop: CASSLTRTSGYTDTQYF. The CDR3 nucleotides read TGTGCCAGCAGCTTAACGCGAACTAGCGGTTATACAGATACGCAGTATTTT. The chain couples TRBV7-3 to TRBJ2-3; 8 bases fit TRBD2. V lost 0 bases to trimming and J lost 3 bases; unmatched junction nucleotides: 8. This CDR3 is 17 amino acids long. The germline gives CDR1 SGHTA, CDR2 FQGTGA.